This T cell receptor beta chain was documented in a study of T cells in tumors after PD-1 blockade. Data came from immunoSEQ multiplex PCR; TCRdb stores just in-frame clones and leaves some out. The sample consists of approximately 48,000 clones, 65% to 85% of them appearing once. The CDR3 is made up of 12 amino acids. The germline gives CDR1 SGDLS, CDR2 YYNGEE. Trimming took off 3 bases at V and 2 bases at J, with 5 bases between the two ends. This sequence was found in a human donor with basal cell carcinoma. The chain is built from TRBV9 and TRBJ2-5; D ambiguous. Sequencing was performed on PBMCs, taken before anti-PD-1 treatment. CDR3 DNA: TGTGCCAGCAGCGGTCTACAAGAGACCCAGTACTTC. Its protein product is CASSGLQETQYF.